This T cell receptor (beta chain) was identified during a study of shared clonotypes between healthy human individuals. Adult Caucasians living in Nashville, Tennessee made up all of the donors. V dropped 4 bases and J dropped 6; count of bases not matched to a gene: 8. The CDR3 consists of 14 residues. The germline CDR1 and CDR2 sequences are SQVTM and ANQGSEA. In the source study's methods: Junction-only immunoSEQ sequences carried no quality scores, so filtering differed. Assay: immunoSEQ multiplex PCR; the TCRdb copy retains only in-frame clones and omits some. V and J calls and clone size are copied from that table; D and trimming were computed from the DNA. The table has fewer than 2.5 million clones, 93% seen once.

Input material: naive CD4+ T cells from PBMCs. The subset denotes: CD45RA+ positively selected. This clonotype was obtained from a man between 18 and 35 years old in good health. Some clones in this sample may be carry-over from other donors' samples. The V and J genes are TRBV29-1 and TRBJ2-5, with TRBD2 matching 10 bases. For the CDR3, the DNA is TGCAGCGTTGTTGCAGCGGGAGGGCCAAAGACCCAGTACTTC. It encodes CSVVAAGGPKTQYF.